This entry features one T cell receptor beta chain sequence. The clone's antigen remains unknown. No quality values exist for individual bases; no much larger clone is one base distant. Healthy HIV-negative adults with no recently reported acute infections or vaccinations were included as donors. Every donor was a Caucasian adult residing in Nashville, Tennessee, USA. CD4+ T cells were enriched through magnetic negative selection, after which naive cells were positively selected on CD45RA and the remaining negative fraction served as the memory subset. Blood was obtained by leukapheresis, after which PBMCs were separated by Ficoll-Histopaque density gradient centrifugation and cryopreserved in liquid nitrogen vapor phase. Purity and quantity of every magnetically sorted T cell population were checked by analytical flow cytometry. Genomic DNA was isolated from each sorted fraction and quantified by UV absorbance on a Nanodrop 2000c.

Using the deep immunoSEQ assay, multiplex PCR amplified TCR CDR3 regions from genomic DNA. Extracted genomic DNA from each cell subset was distributed evenly across all wells of several immunoSEQ 96-well plates, and each plate was treated as a replicate. For sorted subsets, each replicate PCR was loaded with roughly 190 ng genomic DNA, equivalent to some 27,000 T cell genomes. Purified libraries were measured with a Qubit 3.0 fluorometer, size-checked on a Bioanalyzer 2100, and measured again with the KAPA Library Quantification kit. A separate single-read 150-cycle Illumina NextSeq 550 flow cell was used to sequence each immunoSEQ 96-well plate. Per the authors' processing: Because the immunoSEQ output included only junctional sequences and no quality scores, the filtering could not be the same as the filtering used for full-length reads. To assign V/J genes and CDR3, sequences were annotated using PyIR, a Python wrapper for IgBLAST v1.9, with IMGT germline references. Any read was removed if the V/J assignment was weak (E-value above 1e-6), the CDR3 was missing, or the read contained stop codons, out-of-frame junctions, or ambiguous translated residues. V3J clonotypes were defined as sequences sharing an identical inferred V gene, J gene, and CDR3 amino acid sequence. Percentage overlap between repertoires was computed as shared unique clonotypes divided by the size of the smaller repertoire. Repertoire richness was assessed with RTK rarefaction, the Chao1 estimator, and Recon v2.1 estimates of unobserved clonotypes. Generation probabilities for all TCRbeta clonotypes obtained by the gDNA method from a handful of donors were computed using OLGA. The immuneACCESS repertoire file appears here via TCRdb, limited to in-frame rearrangements. These files lack a portion of the clones; in checked studies, under half of the deficit traces to unresolved V genes, and the cause of the others is not known. That table is the source of V, J and clone size, and D and trimming were worked out from the DNA. Counted in this sample were about 2.4 million clones; roughly 93% of them appeared once. The top ten clonotypes cover approximately 0.36% of the sample.

These data are taken from a study of shared clonotypes between healthy human individuals (dated by TCRdb to the early 2020s). Concerning the study at large: The cohort comprised two women and a few men aged 18 to 49 years. Per donor, three plates each were used for CD4 naive and CD4 memory, two for CD8 naive, and one for CD8 memory. Blood TCR repertoires of about 5 healthy adults were deeply sequenced to estimate repertoire size and the extent of clonotype sharing between individuals. Libraries were prepared and TCR repertoires were sequenced by different laboratories using diverse techniques, in order to increase sequencing depth and limit assay-specific biases. Per donor, leukapheresis produced somewhere between about 0.94 and 9.5 billion PBMCs.

Overall study outcomes, separate from this receptor: Based on pairwise subsampling, the degree of clonotype sharing among donors was expected to be affected by sequencing depth. Clonotypes shared by all four sorted-subset donors showed higher generation probabilities than non-shared clonotypes. Naive subsets generally had larger estimated clonotype richness than memory subsets did. Sharing across a few donors was observed for approximately 5% of naive CD4, around 3.5% of naive CD8, 2% to 2.5% of memory CD4, and roughly 0.4% of memory CD8 clonotypes. Sampling was limited to blood, and TCR repertoires in tissue likely differ from TCR repertoires in blood. The small number of donors limited the genetic and exposure-history diversity represented. Even with the large sequencing depth, rarefaction of the sorted-subset datasets indicated that sequencing was incomplete.

The TCR comes from a man aged 18 to 30 in good health. Some clones in this sample may be carry-over from other donors' samples. Sequences were obtained from naive CD4+ T cells from PBMCs. The cell subset or site label, as the study defines it: CD45RA+ positively selected.

For the CDR3, the sequence is CASSVVGTGGAEQYF. At the DNA level, the sequence is TGTGCCAGCAGCGTAGTAGGGACAGGGGGTGCCGAGCAGTACTTC. This chain joins TRBV9 to TRBJ2-7; 11 nucleotides in the junction match TRBD1. The germline V gene encodes CDR1 SGDLS and CDR2 YYNGEE. The CDR3 starts with the cysteine, ends with the phenylalanine, and has 15 residues. Only the CDR3 portion is preserved as DNA: 45 bases, with reading frame beginning at the first base. V loses 0 bases at its end and J loses 6 bases; junction bases beyond the gene matches: 5.